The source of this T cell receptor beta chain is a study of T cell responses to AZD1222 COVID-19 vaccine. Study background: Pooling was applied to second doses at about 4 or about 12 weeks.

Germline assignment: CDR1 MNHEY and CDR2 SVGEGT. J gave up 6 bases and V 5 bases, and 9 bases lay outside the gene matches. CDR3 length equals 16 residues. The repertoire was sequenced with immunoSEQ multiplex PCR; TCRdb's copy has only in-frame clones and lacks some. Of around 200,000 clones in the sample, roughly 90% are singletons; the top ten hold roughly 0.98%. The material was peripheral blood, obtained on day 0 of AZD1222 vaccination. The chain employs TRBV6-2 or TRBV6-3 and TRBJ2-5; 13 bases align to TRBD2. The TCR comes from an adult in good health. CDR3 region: CASSLSTSGGWKTQYF. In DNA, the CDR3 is TGTGCCAGCAGTCTCTCGACTAGCGGGGGGTGGAAGACCCAGTACTTC.